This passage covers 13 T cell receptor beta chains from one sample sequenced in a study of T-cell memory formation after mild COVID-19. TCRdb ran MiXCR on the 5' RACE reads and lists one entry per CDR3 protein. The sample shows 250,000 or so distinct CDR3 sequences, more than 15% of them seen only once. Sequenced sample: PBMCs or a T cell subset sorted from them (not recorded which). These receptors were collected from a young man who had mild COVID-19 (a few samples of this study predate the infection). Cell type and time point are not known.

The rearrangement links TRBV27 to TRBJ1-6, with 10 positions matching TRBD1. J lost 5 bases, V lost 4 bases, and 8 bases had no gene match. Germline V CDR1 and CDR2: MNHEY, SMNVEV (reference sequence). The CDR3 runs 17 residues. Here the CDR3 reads CASSSLTGGADNSPLHF. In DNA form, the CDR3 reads TGTGCCAGCAGTTCCCTGACAGGGGGCGCAGATAATTCACCCCTCCACTTT.

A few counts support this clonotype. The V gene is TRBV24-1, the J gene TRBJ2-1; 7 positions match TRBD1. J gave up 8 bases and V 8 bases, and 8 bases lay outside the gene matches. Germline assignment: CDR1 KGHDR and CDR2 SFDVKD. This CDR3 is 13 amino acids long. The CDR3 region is CATKEPQGDEQFF. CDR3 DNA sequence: TGTGCCACCAAGGAGCCCCAGGGGGATGAGCAGTTCTTC.

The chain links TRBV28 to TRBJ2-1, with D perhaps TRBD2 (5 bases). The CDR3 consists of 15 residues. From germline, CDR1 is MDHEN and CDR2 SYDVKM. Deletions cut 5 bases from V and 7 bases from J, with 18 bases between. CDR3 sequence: CASSPPSYGRNEQFF. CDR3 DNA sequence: TGTGCCAGCAGTCCCCCCTCCTATGGGAGAAATGAGCAGTTCTTC.

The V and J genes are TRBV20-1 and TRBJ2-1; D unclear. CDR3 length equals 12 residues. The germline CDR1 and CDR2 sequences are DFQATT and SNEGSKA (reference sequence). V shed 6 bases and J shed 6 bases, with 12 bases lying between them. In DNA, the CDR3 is TGCAGTGCGACGGGTAACATCAATGAGCAGTTCTTC. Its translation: CSATGNINEQFF.

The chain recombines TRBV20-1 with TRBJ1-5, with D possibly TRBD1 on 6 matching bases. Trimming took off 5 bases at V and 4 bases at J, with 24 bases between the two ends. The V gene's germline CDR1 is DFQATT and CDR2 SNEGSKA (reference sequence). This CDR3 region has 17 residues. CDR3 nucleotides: TGCAGTGCTCTGAAGATACTAAGGACAGCCCGTAATCAGCCCCAGCATTTT. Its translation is CSALKILRTARNQPQHF.

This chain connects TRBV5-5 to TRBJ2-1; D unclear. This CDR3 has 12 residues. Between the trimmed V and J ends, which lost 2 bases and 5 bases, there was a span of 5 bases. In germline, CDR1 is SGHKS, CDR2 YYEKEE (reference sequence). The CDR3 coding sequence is TGTGCCAGCAGCTTTAGTCACAATGAGCAGTTCTTC. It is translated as CASSFSHNEQFF.

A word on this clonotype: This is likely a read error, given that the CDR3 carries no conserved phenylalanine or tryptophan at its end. This CDR3 reads CATSDLRGPVGTQYL. The CDR3, as DNA: TGTGCCACCAGTGACCTTCGGGGTCCGGTGGGTACGCAGTATTTA. The chain is built from TRBV24-1 and TRBJ2-3; possible D gene TRBD2, 5 bases. CDR1 and CDR2 from the germline V gene are KGHDR and SFDVKD. V was shortened by 4 bases and J by 8 bases, with 18 bases between the two germline ends. This CDR3 contains 15 residues.

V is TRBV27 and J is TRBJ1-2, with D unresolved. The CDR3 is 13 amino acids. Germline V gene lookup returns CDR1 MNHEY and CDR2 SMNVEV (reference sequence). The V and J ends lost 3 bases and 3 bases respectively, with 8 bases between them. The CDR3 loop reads CASSLNSHYGYTF. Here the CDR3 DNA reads TGTGCCAGCAGTTTGAACAGCCACTATGGCTACACCTTC.

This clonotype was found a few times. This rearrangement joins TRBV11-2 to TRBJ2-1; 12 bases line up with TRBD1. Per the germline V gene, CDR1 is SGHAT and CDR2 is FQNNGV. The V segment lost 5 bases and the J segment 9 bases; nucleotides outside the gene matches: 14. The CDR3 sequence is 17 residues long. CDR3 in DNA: TGTGCCAGCAGCCCACCCCTCCGGGACAGGGGGCGCTTTGAGCAGTTCTTC. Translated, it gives CASSPPLRDRGRFEQFF.

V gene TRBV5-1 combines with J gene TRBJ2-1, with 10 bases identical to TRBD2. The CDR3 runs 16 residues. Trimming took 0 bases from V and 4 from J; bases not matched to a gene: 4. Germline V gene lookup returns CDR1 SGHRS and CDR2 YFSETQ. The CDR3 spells CASSLDSGGLYNEQFF. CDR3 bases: TGCGCCAGCAGCTTGGATAGCGGGGGGCTTTACAATGAGCAGTTCTTC.

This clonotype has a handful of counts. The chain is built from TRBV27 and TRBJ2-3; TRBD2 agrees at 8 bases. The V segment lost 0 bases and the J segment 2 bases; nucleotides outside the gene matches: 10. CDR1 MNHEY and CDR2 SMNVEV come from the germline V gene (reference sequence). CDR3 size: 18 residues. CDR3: CASSLSFGGGEHTDTQYF. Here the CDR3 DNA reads TGTGCCAGCAGTTTATCGTTCGGGGGGGGAGAGCACACAGATACGCAGTATTTT.

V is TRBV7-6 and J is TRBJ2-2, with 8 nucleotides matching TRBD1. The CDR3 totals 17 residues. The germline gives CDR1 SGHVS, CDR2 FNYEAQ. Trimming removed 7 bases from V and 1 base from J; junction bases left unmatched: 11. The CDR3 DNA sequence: TGTGCCAGCACAGTTGCCGCCGGGACAGGGAACACCGGGGAGCTGTTTTTT. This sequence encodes CASTVAAGTGNTGELFF.

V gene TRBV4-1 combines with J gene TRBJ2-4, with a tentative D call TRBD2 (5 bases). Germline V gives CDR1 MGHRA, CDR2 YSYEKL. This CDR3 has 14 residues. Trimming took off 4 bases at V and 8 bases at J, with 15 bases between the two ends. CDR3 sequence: CASSPNTGLDIQYF. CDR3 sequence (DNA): TGCGCCAGCAGCCCAAATACGGGATTGGACATTCAGTACTTC.